Listed below are T cell receptor beta chains from one sample, sequenced in a study of shared clonotypes between healthy human individuals. Libraries were prepared by immunoSEQ multiplex PCR; TCRdb keeps only in-frame clonotypes and omits some of them. The sample lists 2 million to 2.5 million clones, about nine tenths seen once, with approximately 0.41% in the top ten. Sequencing input: naive CD4+ T cells from PBMCs. Receptors originate from a man aged 18 to 35 in good health. Some clones in this sample may be carry-over from other donors' samples. CDR3s include the opening cysteine and the closing phenylalanine or tryptophan. A D gene is named only where the DNA matches it firmly. Clone size appears in some rows only: once, few, many, or a class for an expanded clone.

j_gene,d_gene,v_gene,abundance,CDR3aa,CDR3nt
TRBJ1-2,NA,TRBV2,NA,CLGQTSYGYTF,TGTTTAGGGCAGACTTCCTATGGCTACACCTTC
TRBJ1-4,TRBD1,TRBV10-3,NA,CAIKGTGAREKLFF,TGTGCCATCAAAGGGACAGGGGCCCGTGAAAAACTGTTTTTT
TRBJ2-3,NA,TRBV28,NA,CASRPEVREPPGDTQYF,TGTGCCAGCCGCCCGGAGGTCAGAGAACCACCTGGAGATACGCAGTATTTT
TRBJ2-5,TRBD1,TRBV5-6,NA,CASSLFHRGQETQYF,TGTGCCAGCAGCTTGTTCCACAGGGGCCAAGAGACCCAGTACTTC
TRBJ2-7,TRBD1,TRBV2,NA,CASSNGQGAYEQYF,TGTGCCAGCAGTAACGGACAGGGGGCCTACGAGCAGTACTTC
TRBJ2-7,TRBD1,TRBV5-1,NA,CASSLGYGRGRYEQYF,TGCGCCAGCAGCTTGGGTTATGGCAGGGGGCGCTACGAGCAGTACTTC
TRBJ1-4,NA,TRBV27,NA,CAIRRRAHEKLFF,TGTGCCATCCGGCGGAGGGCCCATGAAAAACTGTTTTTT
TRBJ1-2,TRBD1,TRBV2,once,CASSIRQGAPGYTF,TGTGCCAGCAGTATCCGACAGGGGGCGCCTGGCTACACCTTC
TRBJ2-5,NA,TRBV7-7,once,CALRGETQYF,TGTGCCCTCAGAGGGGAGACCCAGTACTTC
TRBJ2-4,TRBD1,TRBV5-4,NA,CASSRAGQGGDIQYF,TGTGCCAGCAGCCGAGCGGGACAGGGTGGGGACATTCAGTACTTC
TRBJ1-3,NA,TRBV6-5,NA,CASSYGSSGNTIYF,TGTGCCAGCAGTTACGGCTCCTCTGGAAACACCATATATTTT
TRBJ2-5,NA,TRBV7-8,NA,CASSLGQNQETQYF,TGTGCCAGCAGCCTAGGACAGAACCAAGAGACCCAGTACTTC
TRBJ2-5,TRBD2,TRBV9,NA,CASSALGLAGAETQYF,TGTGCCAGCAGCGCCCTGGGACTAGCGGGAGCAGAGACCCAGTACTTC
TRBJ2-7,NA,TRBV28,NA,CASSLLGSGYEQYF,TGTGCCAGCAGTTTATTGGGGAGCGGGTACGAGCAGTACTTC
TRBJ2-2,TRBD2,TRBV14,NA,CASSQDLVGGGRGELFF,TGTGCCAGCAGCCAAGATTTGGTTGGCGGCGGGAGAGGGGAGCTGTTTTTT
TRBJ1-2,TRBD1,TRBV18,NA,CASSPVQGAISYGYTF,TGTGCCAGCTCACCCGTACAGGGGGCGATAAGCTATGGCTACACCTTC
TRBJ2-7,TRBD2,TRBV6-5,NA,CASSSVTSGYEQYF,TGTGCCAGCAGTTCGGTGACTAGCGGCTACGAGCAGTACTTC
TRBJ2-1,NA,TRBV2,NA,CASGTEVGNEQFF,TGTGCCAGCGGAACTGAAGTGGGGAATGAGCAGTTCTTC
TRBJ2-7,NA,TRBV5-6,once,CASSLGGFPYEQYF,TGTGCCAGCAGCTTAGGGGGGTTTCCCTACGAGCAGTACTTC
TRBJ1-2,NA,TRBV2,NA,CASSLVNYGYTF,TGTGCCAGCTCCCTGGTGAACTATGGCTACACCTTC
TRBJ2-7,NA,TRBV7-2,NA,CASSPDAYEQYF,TGTGCCAGCAGCCCTGACGCCTACGAGCAGTACTTC
TRBJ1-1,NA,TRBV9,NA,CASSAQGNTEAFF,TGTGCCAGCAGCGCGCAGGGGAACACTGAAGCTTTCTTT
TRBJ1-1,TRBD1,TRBV10-3,few,CAIRTQGVNTEAFF,TGTGCCATCAGAACACAGGGGGTGAACACTGAAGCTTTCTTT
TRBJ2-1,TRBD2,TRBV5-3,NA,CARTMMTSGISRSYNEQFF,TGTGCCAGAACCATGATGACTAGCGGTATATCTCGCTCCTACAATGAGCAGTTCTTC
TRBJ2-1,NA,TRBV5-1,NA,CASSLGSLANEQFF,TGCGCCAGCAGCTTGGGTAGCTTAGCCAATGAGCAGTTCTTC
TRBJ1-4,NA,TRBV2,NA,CASSEGQNEKLFF,TGTGCCAGCAGTGAGGGTCAGAATGAAAAACTGTTTTTT
TRBJ2-5,TRBD2,TRBV5-1,NA,CASWRGTQETQYF,TGCGCCAGCTGGCGGGGGACGCAAGAGACCCAGTACTTC
TRBJ1-1,NA,TRBV6-5,once,CASSYSTRLNTEAFF,TGTGCCAGCAGTTACTCGACCAGGTTGAACACTGAAGCTTTCTTT
TRBJ1-2,NA,TRBV19,NA,CASSLRRNGGYGYTF,TGTGCCAGTAGTCTTCGACGGAATGGGGGCTATGGCTACACCTTC
TRBJ2-4,NA,TRBV29-1,NA,CSVGGLAKNIQYF,TGCAGCGTTGGGGGGTTAGCCAAAAACATTCAGTACTTC
TRBJ2-7,NA,TRBV5-1,NA,CASSLRQDGEQYF,TGCGCCAGCAGCTTGAGGCAGGATGGAGAGCAGTACTTC
TRBJ2-3,TRBD2,TRBV19,NA,CASSDGLAGTDTQYF,TGTGCCAGTAGTGACGGACTAGCGGGCACAGATACGCAGTATTTT
TRBJ1-5,NA,TRBV15,NA,CATSRVLGPQHF,TGTGCCACCAGCAGAGTCTTAGGGCCCCAGCATTTT
TRBJ1-2,TRBD1,TRBV6-5,NA,CASSLRQGPGYTF,TGTGCCAGCAGCCTCAGACAGGGCCCTGGCTACACCTTC
TRBJ2-5,NA,TRBV5-1,NA,CASSPPTGAGQETQYF,TGCGCCAGCAGCCCCCCTACGGGAGCGGGTCAAGAGACCCAGTACTTC
TRBJ1-2,NA,TRBV18,NA,CASSPKGGVGKDGYTF,TGTGCCAGCTCGCCAAAAGGGGGAGTGGGGAAAGATGGCTACACCTTC
TRBJ1-5,NA,TRBV27,NA,CASSINRELSPRHF,TGTGCCAGCAGTATTAACAGGGAACTCTCCCCCCGGCATTTT
TRBJ1-2,NA,TRBV5-1,NA,CASSLGHIDYGYTF,TGCGCCAGCAGCCTCGGACACATAGACTATGGCTACACCTTC
TRBJ1-1,NA,TRBV28,NA,CASSLGRTWDTEAFF,TGTGCCAGCAGTTTGGGGCGGACTTGGGACACTGAAGCTTTCTTT
TRBJ2-2,NA,TRBV5-4,NA,CASSLDLVTANTGELFF,TGTGCCAGCAGCTTAGATCTTGTTACGGCGAACACCGGGGAGCTGTTTTTT
TRBJ1-1,NA,TRBV7-9,once,CASSKLGQMNTEAFF,TGTGCCAGCAGCAAACTGGGACAAATGAACACTGAAGCTTTCTTT
TRBJ1-2,NA,TRBV6-1,NA,CASSPGHGYGYTF,TGTGCCAGCAGCCCGGGACACGGATATGGCTACACCTTC
TRBJ2-7,NA,TRBV12-2,once,CASRFGRESYEQYF,TGTGCAAGTCGCTTCGGGCGGGAGTCCTACGAGCAGTACTTC
TRBJ2-1,TRBD1,TRBV5-4,once,CASSKGGQDLYNEQFF,TGTGCCAGCAGCAAGGGGGGACAGGACCTCTACAATGAGCAGTTCTTC
TRBJ1-2,NA,TRBV2,NA,CASSWTVYGYTF,TGTGCCAGCAGCTGGACGGTCTATGGCTACACCTTC
TRBJ2-7,TRBD2,TRBV5-1,NA,CASTPGLAGENSYF,TGCGCCAGCACCCCGGGACTAGCGGGGGAAAATTCGTACTTC
TRBJ2-7,NA,TRBV5-1,NA,CASSLNSFGDYEQYF,TGCGCCAGCAGCTTAAACTCTTTTGGAGACTACGAGCAGTACTTC
TRBJ1-1,NA,TRBV11-2,NA,CASSPISGVNTEAFF,TGTGCCAGCAGCCCAATTTCCGGGGTCAACACTGAAGCTTTCTTT
TRBJ1-1,NA,TRBV7-9,NA,CASSLVGEGTTEAFF,TGTGCCAGCAGCTTAGTTGGGGAGGGGACCACTGAAGCTTTCTTT
TRBJ2-7,NA,TRBV5-4,NA,CASSLGQTKISYEQYF,TGTGCCAGCAGCTTGGGGCAGACAAAAATCTCCTACGAGCAGTACTTC
TRBJ1-3,NA,TRBV5-8,NA,CASRRSGNTIYF,TGTGCCAGCAGGAGGTCTGGAAACACCATATATTTT